A selection of T cell receptor beta chains follows, all from one sample in a study of shared clonotypes between healthy human individuals. This table comes from immunoSEQ multiplex PCR, and its TCRdb copy is limited to in-frame clones, with some not included. The top ten clones hold about 0.42% of a sample with some 1.5 million clones, about 98% of them seen once. Sample: naive CD4+ T cells sorted from blood. These receptors were collected from a man aged 25-45 years in good health. CDR3s include the opening cysteine and the closing phenylalanine or tryptophan. The order of the fields is CDR3 length, J gene, clone size, V gene, D gene, CDR3 protein, CDR3 DNA. D genes are given only for firm matches. The size entry is marked missing in some rows and otherwise reads once, few, many or a size class.

13 TRBJ2-1 NA TRBV9 NA CASSVGGINEQFF TGTGCCAGCAGCGTAGGAGGGATCAATGAGCAGTTCTTC
14 TRBJ1-3 NA TRBV19 TRBD1 CASSGQAGGNTIYF TGTGCCAGTAGTGGACAGGCTGGTGGAAACACCATATATTTT
15 TRBJ1-2 NA TRBV18 NA CASSPPGTPNYGYTF TGTGCCAGCTCACCACCGGGGACACCTAACTATGGCTACACCTTC
16 TRBJ1-2 once TRBV9 TRBD1 CASSRTGQGKAYGYTF TGTGCCAGCAGCCGCACCGGACAGGGGAAAGCCTATGGCTACACCTTC
18 TRBJ2-7 NA TRBV5-4 NA CASSPQIGGSSGLYEQYF TGTGCCAGCAGCCCACAAATTGGGGGGAGTTCCGGGCTCTACGAGCAGTACTTC
11 TRBJ2-1 NA TRBV29-1 NA CSVGPSNEQFF TGCAGCGTTGGACCTAGCAATGAGCAGTTCTTC
14 TRBJ1-1 NA TRBV10-3 TRBD1 CAIGGRGGLSEAFF TGTGCCATCGGGGGCAGGGGGGGCCTATCTGAAGCTTTCTTT
14 TRBJ2-5 NA TRBV28 NA CASTRRPHQETQYF TGTGCCAGCACAAGGCGACCCCATCAAGAGACCCAGTACTTC
14 TRBJ1-2 NA TRBV6-1 NA CASSRSRDSYGYTF TGTGCCAGCTCCCGGAGTAGGGATTCCTATGGCTACACCTTC
15 TRBJ2-2 NA TRBV9 NA CASSPTQGIPGELFF TGTGCCAGCAGTCCCACCCAGGGTATACCCGGGGAGCTGTTTTTT
15 TRBJ2-3 once TRBV6-4 TRBD2 CASSALAGAMNTQYF TGTGCCAGCAGTGCGCTAGCGGGGGCCATGAATACGCAGTATTTT
15 TRBJ1-4 NA TRBV5-6 TRBD1 CASSLWDRTNEKLFF TGTGCCAGCAGCTTGTGGGACAGAACTAATGAAAAACTGTTTTTT
12 TRBJ2-2 NA TRBV5-6 NA CASSPRSGELFF TGTGCCAGCAGCCCACGGTCCGGGGAGCTGTTTTTT
14 TRBJ2-7 NA TRBV27 NA CASSLWGKSYEQYF TGTGCCAGCAGTTTATGGGGCAAGTCCTACGAGCAGTACTTC
13 TRBJ2-2 NA TRBV11-3 NA CASSLEVSGELFF TGTGCCAGCAGCTTAGAAGTTTCCGGGGAGCTGTTTTTT
14 TRBJ2-1 NA TRBV29-1 NA CSVHTGSAYNEQFF TGCAGCGTTCATACGGGGAGTGCCTACAATGAGCAGTTCTTC
15 TRBJ2-2 NA TRBV5-4 NA CASTPDGRNTGELFF TGTGCCAGCACCCCGGACGGGCGGAACACCGGGGAGCTGTTTTTT
17 TRBJ2-1 NA TRBV11-2 TRBD1 CASSLRLKDRGYNEQFF TGTGCCAGCAGCTTACGCCTGAAGGACAGGGGATACAATGAGCAGTTCTTC
15 TRBJ2-3 NA TRBV9 NA CASSVVGAGGDTQYF TGTGCCAGCAGCGTAGTTGGGGCAGGGGGGGATACGCAGTATTTT
13 TRBJ1-1 NA TRBV6-5 NA CASSYSKGTEAFF TGTGCCAGCAGTTACTCGAAGGGCACTGAAGCTTTCTTT
14 TRBJ2-5 once TRBV11-3 TRBD1 CASSKTGLGETQYF TGTGCCAGCAGCAAGACAGGGCTCGGGGAGACCCAGTACTTC
13 TRBJ2-7 few TRBV10-1 NA CASSESGWNEQYF TGCGCCAGCAGTGAGTCGGGTTGGAACGAGCAGTACTTC
15 TRBJ2-7 NA TRBV7-9 NA CASSLPSVTGYEQYF TGTGCCAGCAGCTTACCGAGTGTTACAGGGTACGAGCAGTACTTC
17 TRBJ2-7 NA TRBV18 TRBD1 CASSPPLGTGTSYEQYF TGTGCCAGCTCACCACCGCTAGGGACAGGGACTTCCTACGAGCAGTACTTC
13 TRBJ2-2 once TRBV19 NA CASSVSNTGELFF TGTGCCAGTAGTGTTAGCAACACCGGGGAGCTGTTTTTT
16 TRBJ2-2 NA TRBV9 NA CASSDKGDPPAGELFF TGTGCCAGCAGCGATAAGGGGGACCCTCCCGCCGGGGAGCTGTTTTTT
17 TRBJ2-5 NA TRBV18 TRBD2 CASSPRTSGMRAETQYF TGTGCCAGCTCACCGAGGACTAGCGGGATGAGGGCAGAGACCCAGTACTTC
14 TRBJ2-7 NA TRBV2 NA CASSELRIPYEQYF TGTGCCAGCAGTGAATTAAGGATCCCGTACGAGCAGTACTTC
14 TRBJ1-1 NA TRBV18 TRBD1 CASSQGQGSTEAFF TGTGCCAGCTCACAGGGACAGGGATCCACTGAAGCTTTCTTT
12 TRBJ2-2 NA TRBV28 NA CASSPSTGELFF TGTGCCAGCAGTCCCAGCACCGGGGAGCTGTTTTTT
14 TRBJ2-7 NA TRBV7-6 NA CASSLGSAPYEQYF TGTGCCAGCAGCTTAGGGAGTGCCCCCTACGAGCAGTACTTC
14 TRBJ2-3 NA TRBV5-4 TRBD1 CASSTKQGGDTQYF TGTGCCAGCAGCACCAAACAGGGGGGAGATACGCAGTATTTT
15 TRBJ2-4 NA TRBV27 TRBD2 CASSFGGGAKNIQYF TGTGCCAGCAGTTTCGGCGGGGGGGCCAAAAACATTCAGTACTTC
15 TRBJ2-1 NA TRBV7-2 TRBD2 CASSLLAGVVNEQFF TGTGCCAGCAGCTTACTAGCGGGAGTTGTGAATGAGCAGTTCTTC
14 TRBJ2-1 NA TRBV7-6 TRBD2 CASSLGLGGSEQFF TGTGCCAGCAGCTTAGGTCTCGGCGGGAGTGAGCAGTTCTTC
15 TRBJ2-5 NA TRBV7-8 TRBD1 CASSLGQGARETQYF TGTGCCAGCAGCTTAGGACAGGGGGCTCGGGAGACCCAGTACTTC
18 TRBJ2-6 NA TRBV7-9 TRBD1 CASSSEGQGRLGANVLTF TGTGCCAGCAGCTCGGAGGGACAGGGGAGGCTTGGGGCCAACGTCCTGACTTTC
19 TRBJ2-6 NA TRBV15 TRBD1 CATSRNKGTANSGANVLTF TGTGCCACCAGCAGAAACAAGGGGACAGCCAACTCTGGGGCCAACGTCCTGACTTTC
16 TRBJ2-1 NA TRBV5-1 NA CASSLGGISGVNEQFF TGCGCCAGCAGCTTGGGAGGTATAAGCGGAGTTAATGAGCAGTTCTTC
13 TRBJ2-7 once TRBV6-1 NA CASSRGASYEQYF TGTGCCAGCAGCAGGGGGGCCAGCTACGAGCAGTACTTC
16 TRBJ2-7 NA TRBV6-6 TRBD1 CASSYSRGPPSHEQYF TGTGCCAGCAGTTACTCGAGGGGGCCTCCTTCCCACGAGCAGTACTTC